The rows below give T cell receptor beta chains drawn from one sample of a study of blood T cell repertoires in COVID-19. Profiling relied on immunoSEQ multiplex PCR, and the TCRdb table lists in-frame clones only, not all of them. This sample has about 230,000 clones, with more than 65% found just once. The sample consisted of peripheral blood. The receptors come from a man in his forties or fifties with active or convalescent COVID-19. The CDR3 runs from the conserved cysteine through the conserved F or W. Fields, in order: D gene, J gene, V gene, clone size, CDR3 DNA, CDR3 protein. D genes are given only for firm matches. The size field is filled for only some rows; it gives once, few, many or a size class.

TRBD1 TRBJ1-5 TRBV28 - TGTGCCAGCAGTTTCACAGGGGGCGGGAGTCAGCCCCAGCATTTT CASSFTGGGSQPQHF
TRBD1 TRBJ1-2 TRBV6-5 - TGTGCCAGCAGTTCTCCTGGACAGGGCTATGGCTACACCTTC CASSSPGQGYGYTF
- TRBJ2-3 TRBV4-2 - TGTGCCAGCAGCCAAGATGAAGGCAGGGTTACAGATACGCAGTATTTT CASSQDEGRVTDTQYF
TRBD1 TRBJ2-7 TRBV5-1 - TGCGCCAGCAGCTTGAACAGGGGGCAATCCTGGGACGAGCAGTACTTC CASSLNRGQSWDEQYF
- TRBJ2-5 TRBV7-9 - TGTGCCAGCTACCCCACGGGGACTGAAGAGACCCAGTACTTC CASYPTGTEETQYF
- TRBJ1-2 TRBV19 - TGTGCCAGTAGTGCCTTGGCTTTACAAGCGTATGGCTACACCTTC CASSALALQAYGYTF
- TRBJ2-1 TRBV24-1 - TGTGCCACCAGTGAGCTAAATGAGCAGTTCTTC CATSELNEQFF
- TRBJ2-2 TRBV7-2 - TGTGCCAGCAGCTTAGCATTAGGGGACACCGGGGAGCTGTTTTTT CASSLALGDTGELFF
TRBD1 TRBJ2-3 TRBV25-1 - TGTGCCAGCAGTGAATTGGGACAGGGGAGACGGGATACGCAGTATTTT CASSELGQGRRDTQYF
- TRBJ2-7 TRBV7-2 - TGTGCCAGCAGCGTTACAGGGTTGGACGAGCAGTACTTC CASSVTGLDEQYF
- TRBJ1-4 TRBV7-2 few TGTGCCAGCAGCTTAGCGAGCACTAATGAAAAACTGTTTTTT CASSLASTNEKLFF
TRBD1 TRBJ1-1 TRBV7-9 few TGTGCCAGCAGCCCCGACAGGGTTTGGGAGAACACTGAAGCTTTCTTT CASSPDRVWENTEAFF
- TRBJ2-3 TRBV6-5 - TGTGCCAGCTCAAACGCGGGACTCGCACCAGATACGCAGTATTTT CASSNAGLAPDTQYF
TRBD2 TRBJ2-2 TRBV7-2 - TGTGCCAGCAGCTTAAGGTCCAGCGGGGGGACCACCGGGGAGCTGTTTTTT CASSLRSSGGTTGELFF
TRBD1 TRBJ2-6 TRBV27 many TGTGCCAGCGGGACGGACAGGGTAGTAGCTGGGGCCAACGTCCTGACTTTC CASGTDRVVAGANVLTF
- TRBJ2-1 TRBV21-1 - TGTGCCAGCAGCAAATCTAAGGTGGGACAGAGCTCCTACAATGAGCAGTTCTTC CASSKSKVGQSSYNEQFF
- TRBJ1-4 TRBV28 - TGTGCCAGCACCCAGATTGGAAAACTGTTTTTT CASTQIGKLFF
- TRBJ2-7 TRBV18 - TGTGCCAGCTCACCAAACCAGGGGGGCCCCTACGAGCAGTACTTC CASSPNQGGPYEQYF
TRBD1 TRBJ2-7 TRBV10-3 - TGTGCCATCAGGGACCCCCAAGGGACAGCGAGCTCCTACGAGCAGTACTTC CAIRDPQGTASSYEQYF
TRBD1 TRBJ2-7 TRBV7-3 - TGTGTCAAGGGGGCCCGGAACGAGCAGTACTTC CVKGARNEQYF
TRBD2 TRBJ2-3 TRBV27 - TGTGCCAGCAGTTCGGGACTAGTTGCCACAGATACGCAGTATTTT CASSSGLVATDTQYF
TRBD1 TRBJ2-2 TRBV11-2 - TGTGCCAGCAGCTACTCCGGGACAGGTTACACCGGGGAGCTGTTTTTT CASSYSGTGYTGELFF
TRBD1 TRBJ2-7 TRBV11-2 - TGTGCCAGCAGCGGGACAGGGTTCGAGCAGTACTTC CASSGTGFEQYF
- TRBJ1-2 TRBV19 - TGTGCCAGTAGGGATGGAGGGTCGCGAAACTATGGCTACACCTTC CASRDGGSRNYGYTF
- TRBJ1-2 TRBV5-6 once TGTGCCAGCAGCTTGGACAGAATCCAAAGTTACTATGGCTACACCTTC CASSLDRIQSYYGYTF
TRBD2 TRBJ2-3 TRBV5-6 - TGTGCCAGCACCGGACTAGCGGGGGGCACAGATACGCAGTATTTT CASTGLAGGTDTQYF
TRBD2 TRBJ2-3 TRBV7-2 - TGTGCCAGCAGCTTACTAGCGGGGGATGTTACAGATACGCAGTATTTT CASSLLAGDVTDTQYF
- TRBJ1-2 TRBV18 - TGTGCCAGCTCACCACAGACAGTTGGCTACACCTTC CASSPQTVGYTF
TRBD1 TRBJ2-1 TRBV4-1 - TGCGCCAGCAGCCAAGATCCTTCGGGACAGGGGGCATTCAATGAGCAGTTCTTC CASSQDPSGQGAFNEQFF
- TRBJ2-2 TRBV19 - TGTGCCAGTAGTAGCGGAATTTCAACCGGGGAGCTGTTTTTT CASSSGISTGELFF
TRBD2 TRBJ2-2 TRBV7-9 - TGTGCCAGCAGCTTCGGGAGGAGCGGCACCGGGGAGCTGTTTTTT CASSFGRSGTGELFF
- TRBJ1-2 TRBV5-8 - TGTGCCAGCACACCGGGACATATTGTCGGCTATGGCTACACCTTC CASTPGHIVGYGYTF
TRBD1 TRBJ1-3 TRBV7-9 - TGTGCCAGCAGTTTCTCCGGACAGGCGACTGGAAACACCATATATTTT CASSFSGQATGNTIYF
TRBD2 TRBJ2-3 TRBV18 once TGTGCCAGCTCACCACAAACGATAGCGGGGGCGAGCACAGATACGCAGTATTTT CASSPQTIAGASTDTQYF
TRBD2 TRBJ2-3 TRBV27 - TGTGCCAGCAGTTATTACCCCGGGGCGGGGGGATGGACAGATACGCAGTATTTT CASSYYPGAGGWTDTQYF